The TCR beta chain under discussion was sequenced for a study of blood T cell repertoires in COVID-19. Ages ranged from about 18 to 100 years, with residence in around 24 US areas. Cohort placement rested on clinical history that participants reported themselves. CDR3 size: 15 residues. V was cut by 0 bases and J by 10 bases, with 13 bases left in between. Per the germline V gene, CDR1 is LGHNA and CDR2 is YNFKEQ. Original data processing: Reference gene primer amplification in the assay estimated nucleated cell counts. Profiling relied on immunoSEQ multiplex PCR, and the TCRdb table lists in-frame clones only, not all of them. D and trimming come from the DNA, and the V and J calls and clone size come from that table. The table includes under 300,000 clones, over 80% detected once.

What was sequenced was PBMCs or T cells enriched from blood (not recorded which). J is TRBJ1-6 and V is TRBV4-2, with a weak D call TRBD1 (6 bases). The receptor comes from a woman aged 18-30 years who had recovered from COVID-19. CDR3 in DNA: TGTGCCAGCAGCCAAGATTTTAAGGGGGAATCACCCCTCCACTTT. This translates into CASSQDFKGESPLHF.